What follows is one T cell receptor (beta chain) and its context. Germline CDR1 is SQVTM and CDR2 is ANQGSEA. Germline trimming cut 6 bases from V and 5 bases from J; bases unmatched to any gene: 4. This CDR3 comprises 12 residues. Method: immunoSEQ multiplex PCR; TCRdb's copy keeps in-frame clones and lacks some. Among around 200,000 clones listed, under 80% were seen once. This specimen belongs to a study of blood T cell repertoires in COVID-19. On the study more broadly: T cells, B-cell-depleted T cells, or PBMCs provided the cDNA or gDNA that served as material.

Sequenced input: peripheral blood. The source of this sequence is a man aged 50-59 years who had recovered from COVID-19. The chain employs TRBV29-1 and TRBJ1-2; 9 positions match TRBD1. The CDR3 DNA is TGCAGCGTCGGACAGGGGCCATATGGCTACACCTTC. This gives the protein CSVGQGPYGYTF.